This record looks at one TCR beta chain sequence and its context. These data come from a study of blood T cell repertoires in COVID-19. For the study at large: There were acute and convalescent COVID-19 samples, and they came from the United States, Italy and Spain.

Only in-frame clones appear in the TCRdb table, and some are missing; sequencing was by immunoSEQ multiplex PCR. This table has 300,000 to 400,000 clones, around 83% appearing once. V lost 3 bases, J lost 4 bases, and 13 bases lay in between. CDR3 length equals 14 residues. Germline V CDR1 and CDR2: GTSNPN, SVGIG (reference sequence). Sequencing was performed on peripheral blood. The sequence derives from a man in his thirties or forties with active or convalescent COVID-19. The chain carries TRBV30 and TRBJ1-5; D may be TRBD1 (6 bases). The CDR3 spells CAWRQGTSNQPQHF. The DNA for the CDR3 is TGTGCCTGGAGACAGGGAACCTCTAATCAGCCCCAGCATTTT.